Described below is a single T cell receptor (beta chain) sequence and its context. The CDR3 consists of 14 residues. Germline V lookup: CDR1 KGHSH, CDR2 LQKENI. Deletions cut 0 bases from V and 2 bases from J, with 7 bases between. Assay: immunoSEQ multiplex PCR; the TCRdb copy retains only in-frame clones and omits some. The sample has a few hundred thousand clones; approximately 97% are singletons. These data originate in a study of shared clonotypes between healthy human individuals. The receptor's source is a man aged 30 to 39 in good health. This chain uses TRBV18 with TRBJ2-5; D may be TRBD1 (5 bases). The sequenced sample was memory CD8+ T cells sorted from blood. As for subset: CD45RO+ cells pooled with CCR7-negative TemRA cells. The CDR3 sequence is CASSPPQGQETQYF. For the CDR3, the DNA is TGTGCCAGCTCACCACCCCAGGGACAAGAGACCCAGTACTTC. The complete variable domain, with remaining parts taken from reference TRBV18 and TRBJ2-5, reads NAGVMQNPRHLVRRRGQEARLRCSPMKGHSHVYWYRQLPEEGLKFMVYLQKENIIDESGMPKERFSAEFPKEGPSILRIQQVVRGDSAAYFCASSPPQGQETQYFGPGTRLLVL.